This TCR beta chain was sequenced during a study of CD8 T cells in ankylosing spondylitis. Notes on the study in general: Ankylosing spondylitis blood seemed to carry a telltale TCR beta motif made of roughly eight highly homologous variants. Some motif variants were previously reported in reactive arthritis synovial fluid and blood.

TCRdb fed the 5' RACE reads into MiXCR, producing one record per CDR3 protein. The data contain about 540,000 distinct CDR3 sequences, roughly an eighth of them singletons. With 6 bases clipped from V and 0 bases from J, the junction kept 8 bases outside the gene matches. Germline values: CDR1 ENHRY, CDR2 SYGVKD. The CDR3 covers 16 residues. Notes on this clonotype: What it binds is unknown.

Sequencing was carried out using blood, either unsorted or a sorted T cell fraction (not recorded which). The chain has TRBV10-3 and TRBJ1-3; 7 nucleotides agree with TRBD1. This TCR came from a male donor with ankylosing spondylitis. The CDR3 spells CAISPTGAISGNTIYF. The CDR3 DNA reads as TGTGCCATCAGCCCCACAGGGGCCATCTCTGGAAACACCATATATTTT.